This T cell receptor beta chain was identified in a study of shared clonotypes between healthy human individuals (dated by TCRdb to about 2020). Concerning the study at large: The cohort comprised a couple of women and a few men aged 18 to 49 years. Leukapheresis yielded between about 0.85 and 9 billion PBMCs per donor. For each donor, CD4 naive and CD4 memory were each run on three plates, CD8 naive on two plates, and CD8 memory on one plate. Different laboratories and diverse techniques were used to prepare libraries and sequence TCR repertoires, to increase sequencing depth and limit assay-specific biases. The study deeply sequenced blood TCR repertoires of about 5 healthy adults to estimate repertoire size and the extent of clonotype sharing between individuals. On the study overall, not on this receptor specifically: Because the study included only a small number of donors, the genetic and exposure-history diversity represented was limited. Sharing across several donors was observed for around 5% of naive CD4, about 3.2% of naive CD8, about 2.3% of memory CD4, and about 0.4% of memory CD8 clonotypes. Rarefaction of sorted-subset datasets indicated incomplete sequencing despite the large sequencing depth. Clonotypes shared by all four sorted-subset donors showed higher generation probabilities than non-shared clonotypes. Pairwise subsampling led to the expectation that sequencing depth would affect the degree of clonotype sharing among donors. Sampling was restricted to blood, and TCR repertoires in tissues likely differ from the TCR repertoires found in blood. Naive subsets generally had larger estimated clonotype richness than memory subsets did.

Donors were healthy HIV-negative adults with no recently reported acute infections or vaccinations. All donors were Caucasian adults living in Nashville, Tennessee, USA. CD4+ T cells were enriched by magnetic negative selection; naive cells were then positively selected on CD45RA, and the negative fraction formed the memory subset. After blood collection by leukapheresis, PBMCs were isolated using Ficoll-Histopaque density gradient centrifugation and then cryopreserved in the vapor phase of liquid nitrogen. Analytical flow cytometry was used to check the purity and quantity of each magnetically sorted T cell population. Genomic DNA was isolated from every sorted fraction and measured by UV absorbance on a Nanodrop 2000c. To note about this clone: What this receptor recognizes is not known. There are no base qualities to consult, and no much larger clone falls within one base.

The germline V gene encodes CDR1 ENHRY and CDR2 SYGVKD. From the cysteine up to the phenylalanine, the CDR3 has a length of 13 residues. Kept here is only the CDR3 DNA, which spans 39 bases and is read in frame from base 1. TCR CDR3 regions were amplified from genomic DNA by multiplex PCR using the deep immunoSEQ assay. Extracted genomic DNA from each cell subset was distributed evenly across all wells of several immunoSEQ 96-well plates, and each plate was treated as a replicate. For sorted subsets, each replicate PCR was loaded with about 0.2 ug genomic DNA, equivalent to 30,000 or so T cell genomes. Purified libraries were measured with a Qubit 3.0 fluorometer, size-checked on a Bioanalyzer 2100, and measured again with the KAPA Library Quantification kit. Each immunoSEQ 96-well plate was sequenced on its own single-read 150-cycle Illumina NextSeq 550 flow cell. The published analysis was carried out like this. The immunoSEQ output contained only junctional sequences without quality scores, so filtering could not match that applied to full-length reads. To assign V/J genes and CDR3, sequences were annotated using PyIR, a Python wrapper for IgBLAST v1.9, with IMGT germline references. Reads were removed for weak V/J assignments (E-value above 1e-6), missing CDR3, stop codons, out-of-frame junctions, or ambiguous translated residues. V3J clonotypes were defined as sequences sharing an identical inferred V gene, J gene, and CDR3 amino acid sequence. To compute the percentage overlap between repertoires, the number of shared unique clonotypes was divided by the size of the smaller repertoire. Richness of each repertoire was evaluated using RTK rarefaction, the Chao1 estimator, and Recon v2.1 estimates of unobserved clonotypes. OLGA was used to compute generation probabilities for all TCRbeta clonotypes that the gDNA method yielded from a handful of donors. As stored in TCRdb, this immuneACCESS dataset retains in-frame rearrangements with V and J assigned. A fraction of the clones does not appear; measured against another copy, unresolved V genes explain less than half of the discrepancy, and the remainder lacks a known reason. The DNA gave D and trimming, while V, J and clone size come from that table. This sample is represented by approximately 1.1 million clones; about 80% of them were singletons. The ten largest account for approximately 0.5% of the sample.

The sequenced sample consisted of memory CD4+ T cells from PBMCs. Read against the paper, the sample's cell subset or site label means: CD45RA-negative fraction. Recombination joined TRBV10-3 with TRBJ2-3; the D gene is unclear. The receptor's source is a man in his late teens or twenties in good health. Some clones in this sample may be carry-over from other donors' samples. The DNA reads TGTGCGACGACCCCCGGTAGTAAAGATACGCAGTATTTT. This translates into CATTPGSKDTQYF.